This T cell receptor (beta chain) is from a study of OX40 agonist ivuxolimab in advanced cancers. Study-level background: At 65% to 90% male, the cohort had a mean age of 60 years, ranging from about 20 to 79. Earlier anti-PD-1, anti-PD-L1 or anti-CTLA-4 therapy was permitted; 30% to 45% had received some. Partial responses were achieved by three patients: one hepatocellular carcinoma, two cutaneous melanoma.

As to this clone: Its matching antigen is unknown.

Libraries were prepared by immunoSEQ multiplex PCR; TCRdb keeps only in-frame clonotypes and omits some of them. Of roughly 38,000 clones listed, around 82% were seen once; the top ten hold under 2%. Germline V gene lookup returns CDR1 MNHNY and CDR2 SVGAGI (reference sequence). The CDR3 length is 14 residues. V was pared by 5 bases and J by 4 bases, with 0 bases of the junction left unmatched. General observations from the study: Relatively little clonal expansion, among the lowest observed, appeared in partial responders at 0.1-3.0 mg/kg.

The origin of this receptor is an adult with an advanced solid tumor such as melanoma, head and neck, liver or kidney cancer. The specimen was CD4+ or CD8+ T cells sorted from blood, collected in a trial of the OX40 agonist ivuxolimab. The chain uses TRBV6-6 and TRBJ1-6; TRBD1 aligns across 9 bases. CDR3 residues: CASSDRGYNSPLHF. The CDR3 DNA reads TGTGCCAGCAGTGACAGGGGGTATAATTCACCCCTCCACTTT.